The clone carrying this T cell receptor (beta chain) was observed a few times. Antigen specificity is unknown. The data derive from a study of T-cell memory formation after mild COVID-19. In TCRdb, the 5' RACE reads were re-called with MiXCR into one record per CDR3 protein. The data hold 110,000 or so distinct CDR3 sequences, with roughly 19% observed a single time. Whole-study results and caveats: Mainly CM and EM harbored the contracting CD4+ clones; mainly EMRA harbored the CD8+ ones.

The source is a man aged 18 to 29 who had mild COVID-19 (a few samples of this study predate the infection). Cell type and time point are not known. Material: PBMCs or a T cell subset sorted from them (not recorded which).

CDR3 sequence (DNA): TGTGCCAGCAGTTACGATTCCTACAATGAGCAGTTCTTC. It encodes CASSYDSYNEQFF. V is TRBV6-2 or TRBV6-3 and J is TRBJ2-1; no clear D. The V and J ends lost 2 bases and 1 base respectively, with 3 bases between them. Per germline, CDR1 MNHEY and CDR2 SVGEGT. CDR3 length: 13 amino acids.